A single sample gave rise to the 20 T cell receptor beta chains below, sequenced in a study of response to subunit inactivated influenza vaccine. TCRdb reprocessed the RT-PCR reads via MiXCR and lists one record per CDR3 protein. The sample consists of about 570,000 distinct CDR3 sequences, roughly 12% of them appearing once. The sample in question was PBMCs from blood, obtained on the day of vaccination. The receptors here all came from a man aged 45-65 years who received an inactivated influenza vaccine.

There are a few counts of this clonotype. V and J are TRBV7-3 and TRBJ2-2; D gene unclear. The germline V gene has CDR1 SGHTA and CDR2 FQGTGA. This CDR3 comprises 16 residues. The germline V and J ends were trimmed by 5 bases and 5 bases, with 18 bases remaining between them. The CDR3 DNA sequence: TGTGCCAGCAGCAAAAGGGATCTAAGAGAAACCGGGGAGCTGTTTTTT. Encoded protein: CASSKRDLRETGELFF.

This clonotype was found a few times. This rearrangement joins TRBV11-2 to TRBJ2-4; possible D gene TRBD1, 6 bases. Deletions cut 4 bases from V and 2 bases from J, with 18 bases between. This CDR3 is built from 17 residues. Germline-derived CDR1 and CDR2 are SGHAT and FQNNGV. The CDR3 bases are TGTGCCAGCAGCTCGTACACCCAGGGGCTGTCCAAAAACATTCAGTACTTC. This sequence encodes CASSSYTQGLSKNIQYF.

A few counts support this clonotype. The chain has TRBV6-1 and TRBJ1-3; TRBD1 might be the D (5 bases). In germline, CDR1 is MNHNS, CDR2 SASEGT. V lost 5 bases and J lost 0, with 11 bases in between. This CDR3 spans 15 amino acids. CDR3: CASSQQVTSGNTIYF. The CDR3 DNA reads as TGTGCCAGCAGTCAACAGGTGACCTCTGGAAACACCATATATTTT.

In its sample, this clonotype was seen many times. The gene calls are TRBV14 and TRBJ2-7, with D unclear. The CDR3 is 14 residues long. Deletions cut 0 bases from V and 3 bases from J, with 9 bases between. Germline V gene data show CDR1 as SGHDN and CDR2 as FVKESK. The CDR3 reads CASSQDELGYEQYF. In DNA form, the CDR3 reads TGTGCCAGCAGCCAAGATGAGTTAGGCTACGAGCAGTACTTC.

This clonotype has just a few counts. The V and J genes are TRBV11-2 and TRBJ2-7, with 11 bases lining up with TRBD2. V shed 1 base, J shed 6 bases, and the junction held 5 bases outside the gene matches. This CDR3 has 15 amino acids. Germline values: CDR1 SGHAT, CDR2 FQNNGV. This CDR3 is CASSLARGTSGEQYF. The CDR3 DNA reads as TGTGCCAGCAGCTTAGCCCGAGGGACTAGCGGCGAGCAGTACTTC.

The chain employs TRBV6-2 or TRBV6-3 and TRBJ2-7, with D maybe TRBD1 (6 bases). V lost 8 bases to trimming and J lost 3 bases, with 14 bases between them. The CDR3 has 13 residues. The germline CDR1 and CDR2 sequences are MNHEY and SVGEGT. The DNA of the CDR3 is TGTGCCAGCGCCCGAGGGGGAATCTACGAGCAGTACTTC. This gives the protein CASARGGIYEQYF.

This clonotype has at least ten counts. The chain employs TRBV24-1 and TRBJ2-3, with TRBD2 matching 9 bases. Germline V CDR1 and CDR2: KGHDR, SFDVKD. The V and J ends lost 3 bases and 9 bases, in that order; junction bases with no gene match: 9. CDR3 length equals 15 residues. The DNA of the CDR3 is TGTGCCACCAGTGATACCGGGACTAGCTGGTCCACGCAGTATTTT. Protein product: CATSDTGTSWSTQYF.

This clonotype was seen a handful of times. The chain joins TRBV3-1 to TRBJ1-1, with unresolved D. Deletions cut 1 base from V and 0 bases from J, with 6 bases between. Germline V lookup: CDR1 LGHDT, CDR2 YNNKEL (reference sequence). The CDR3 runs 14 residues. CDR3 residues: CASSQVPLNTEAFF. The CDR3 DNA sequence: TGTGCCAGCAGCCAAGTCCCGCTGAACACTGAAGCTTTCTTT.

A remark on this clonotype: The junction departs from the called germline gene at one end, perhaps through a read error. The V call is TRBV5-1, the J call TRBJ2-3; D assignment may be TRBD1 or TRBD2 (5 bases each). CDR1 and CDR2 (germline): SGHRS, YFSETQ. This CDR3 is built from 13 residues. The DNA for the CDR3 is TGCGCCAGCATAGCAGGGAGCACATATACGCAGTATTTT. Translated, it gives CASIAGSTYTQYF. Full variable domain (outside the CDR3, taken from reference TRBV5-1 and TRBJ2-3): KAGVTQTPRYLIKTRGQQVTLSCSPISGHRSVSWYQQTPGQGLQFLFEYFSETQRNKGNFPGRFSGRQFSNSRSEMNVSTLELGDSALYLCASIAGSTYTQYFGPGTRLTVL.

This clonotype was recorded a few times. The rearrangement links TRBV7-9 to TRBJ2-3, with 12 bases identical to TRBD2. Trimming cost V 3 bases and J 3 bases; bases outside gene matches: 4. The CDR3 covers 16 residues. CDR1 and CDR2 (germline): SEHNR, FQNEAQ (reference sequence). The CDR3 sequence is CASSFWTSGITDTQYF. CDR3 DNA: TGTGCCAGCAGCTTTTGGACTAGCGGGATAACAGATACGCAGTATTTT.

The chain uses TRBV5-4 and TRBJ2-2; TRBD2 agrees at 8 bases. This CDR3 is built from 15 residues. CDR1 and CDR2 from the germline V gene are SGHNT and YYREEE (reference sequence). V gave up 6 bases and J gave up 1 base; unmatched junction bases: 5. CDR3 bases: TGTGCCAGCACCCGAGCGGGAGTGAACACCGGGGAGCTGTTTTTT. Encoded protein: CASTRAGVNTGELFF.

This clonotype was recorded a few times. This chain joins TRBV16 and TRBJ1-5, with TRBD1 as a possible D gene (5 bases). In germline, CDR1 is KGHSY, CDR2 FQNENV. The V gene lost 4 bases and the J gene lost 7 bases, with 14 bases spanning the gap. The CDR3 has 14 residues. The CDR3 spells CASSRRDPRQPQHF. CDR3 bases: TGTGCCAGCAGCCGCCGGGACCCACGCCAGCCCCAGCATTTT.

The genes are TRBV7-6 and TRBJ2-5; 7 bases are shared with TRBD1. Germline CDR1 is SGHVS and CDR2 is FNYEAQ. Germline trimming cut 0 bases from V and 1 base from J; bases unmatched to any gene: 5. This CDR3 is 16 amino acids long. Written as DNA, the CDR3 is TGTGCCAGCAGCTTAGCGGGACAGTTCTTCCAAGAGACCCAGTACTTC. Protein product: CASSLAGQFFQETQYF.

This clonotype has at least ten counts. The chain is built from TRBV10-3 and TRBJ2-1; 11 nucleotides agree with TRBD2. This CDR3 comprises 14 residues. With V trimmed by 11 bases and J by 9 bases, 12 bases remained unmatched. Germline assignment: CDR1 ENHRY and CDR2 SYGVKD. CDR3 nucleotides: TGTGCCGCCTCTCCGGGACTAGCGGCAAGTGAGCAGTTCTTC. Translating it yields CAASPGLAASEQFF.

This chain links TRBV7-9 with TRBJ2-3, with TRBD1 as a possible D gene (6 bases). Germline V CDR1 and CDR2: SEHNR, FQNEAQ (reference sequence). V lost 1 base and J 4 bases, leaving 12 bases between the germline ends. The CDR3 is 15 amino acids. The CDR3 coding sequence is TGTGCCAGCAGCTTAGAACAGGGTGTCGCAGATACGCAGTATTTT. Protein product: CASSLEQGVADTQYF. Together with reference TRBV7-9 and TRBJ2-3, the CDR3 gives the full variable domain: DTGVSQNPRHKITKRGQNVTFRCDPISEHNRLYWYRQTLGQGPEFLTYFQNEAQLEKSRLLSDRFSAERPKGSFSTLEIQRTEQGDSAMYLCASSLEQGVADTQYFGPGTRLTVL.

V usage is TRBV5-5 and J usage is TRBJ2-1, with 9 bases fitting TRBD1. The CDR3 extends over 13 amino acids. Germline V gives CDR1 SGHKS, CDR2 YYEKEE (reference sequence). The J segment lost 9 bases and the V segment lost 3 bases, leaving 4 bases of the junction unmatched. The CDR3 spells CASSWTGEGEQFF. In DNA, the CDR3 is TGTGCCAGCAGCTGGACAGGGGAGGGTGAGCAGTTCTTC.

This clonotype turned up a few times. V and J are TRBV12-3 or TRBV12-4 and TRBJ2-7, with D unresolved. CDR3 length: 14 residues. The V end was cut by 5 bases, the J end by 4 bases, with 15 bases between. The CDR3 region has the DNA TGTGCCAGCAGTCTCCGAGGATCGGTGTACGAGCAGTACTTC. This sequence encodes CASSLRGSVYEQYF.

The CDR3 DNA sequence: TGTGCCAGCAGTTACTCGCGGGGACAGGCTTTCTATGGCTACACCTTC. Its protein product is CASSYSRGQAFYGYTF. V and J are TRBV6-2 or TRBV6-3 and TRBJ1-2; 8 positions match TRBD1. Germline loops: CDR1 MNHEY, CDR2 SVGEGT. The V gene end was trimmed by 0 bases and the J gene end by 4 bases; junction bases not matched to a gene: 7. The CDR3 length is 16 residues.

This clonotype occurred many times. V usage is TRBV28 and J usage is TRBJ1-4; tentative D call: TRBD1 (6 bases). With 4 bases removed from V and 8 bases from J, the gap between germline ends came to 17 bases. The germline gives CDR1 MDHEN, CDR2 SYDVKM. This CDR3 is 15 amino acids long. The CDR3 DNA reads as TGTGCCAGCAGTTCCCCTGACAGGCGGGGCGAAAAACTGTTTTTT. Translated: CASSSPDRRGEKLFF.

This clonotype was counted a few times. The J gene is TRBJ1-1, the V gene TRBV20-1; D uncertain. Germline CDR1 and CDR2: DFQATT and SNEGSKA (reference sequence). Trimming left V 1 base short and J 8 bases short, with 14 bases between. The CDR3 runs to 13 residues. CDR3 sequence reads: CSARVKGWAEAFF. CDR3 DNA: TGCAGTGCTAGAGTGAAGGGATGGGCGGAAGCTTTCTTT.